The clone carrying this T cell receptor beta chain was detected many times. Its target is unknown. This entry comes from a study of T cells in Graves' hyperthyroidism and ophthalmopathy. Study summary: The initial diagnosis was the point when peripheral blood was collected, ahead of any treatment.

Whole-study results and caveats: For ophthalmopathy, model prediction preceded onset by a median roughly 6.3 months. Blood also showed most of the thyroid clonotypes that were expanded above 0.001.

The CDR3 regions of TCR beta were amplified from RNA transcripts. Carried out on the TCR CDR3, a first-round RT-PCR used the HTBI primer set. From the multiplex PCR reads, TCRdb called clonotypes with MiXCR, one entry per CDR3 protein. Here the sample spans hundreds of thousands of distinct CDR3 sequences, about 15% being singletons. From germline, CDR1 is MDHEN and CDR2 SYDVKM. The length of the CDR3 is 14 residues. Trimming left V 4 bases short and J 1 base short, with 10 bases between. Diagnoses used clinical symptoms, serum thyroxine and TRAb, thyroid ultrasound and orbital computed tomography. The clonotype was recovered from a woman in her 40s with Graves' ophthalmopathy. Specimen: blood. The chain has TRBV28 and TRBJ2-5; either TRBD1 or TRBD2 may supply D (5 bases each). Written as DNA, the CDR3 is TGTGCCAGCAGTTCGGGACGGTCCCAAGAGACCCAGTACTTC. Its translation: CASSSGRSQETQYF. Drawing the rest from reference TRBV28 and TRBJ2-5, the complete variable domain is DVKVTQSSRYLVKRTGEKVFLECVQDMDHENMFWYRQDPGLGLRLIYFSYDVKMKEKGDIPEGYSVSREKKERFSLILESASTNQTSMYLCASSSGRSQETQYFGPGTRLLVL.